Each of the 2 T cell receptor beta chains below was sequenced from the same sample in a study of cytomegalovirus exposure and HLA in healthy donors. Researchers ran the PCR with 60 Vbeta and 13 Jbeta primers. Here immunoSEQ multiplex PCR was the method, and the copy in TCRdb shows in-frame clones only, minus some. This table has 150,000 or so clones, around 79% appearing once. Sequencing input: PBMCs. These receptors were obtained from a woman between 35 and 50 years old in good health and CMV-seropositive.

This sequence joins TRBV5-1 and TRBJ1-6; TRBD1 is a possible D gene (5 bases). From germline, CDR1 is SGHRS and CDR2 YFSETQ. V dropped 3 bases and J dropped 4 bases, with 11 bases sitting between them. The CDR3 has 15 amino acids. CDR3 DNA sequence: TGCGCCAGCAGCTCGGACAAGATTTATAATTCACCCCTCCACTTT. It encodes CASSSDKIYNSPLHF.

This clone was seen a single time. This rearrangement joins TRBV2 to TRBJ2-7; D gene uncertain. This CDR3 comprises 15 residues. The germline gives CDR1 SNHLY, CDR2 FYNNEI. V dropped 3 bases and J dropped 3 bases, with 15 bases sitting between them. The chain's CDR3 is CASSDLTGTLYEQYF. CDR3 DNA: TGTGCCAGCAGTGATCTGACTGGCACTCTCTACGAGCAGTACTTC.